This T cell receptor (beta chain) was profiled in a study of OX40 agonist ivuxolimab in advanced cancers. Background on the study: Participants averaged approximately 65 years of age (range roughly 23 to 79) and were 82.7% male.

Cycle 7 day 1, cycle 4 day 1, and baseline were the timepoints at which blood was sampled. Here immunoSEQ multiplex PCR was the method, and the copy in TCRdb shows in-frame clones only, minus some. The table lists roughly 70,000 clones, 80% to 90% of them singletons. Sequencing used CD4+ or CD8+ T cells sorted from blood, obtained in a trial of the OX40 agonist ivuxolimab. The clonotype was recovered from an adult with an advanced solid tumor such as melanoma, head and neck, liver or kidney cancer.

This CDR3 is CASSLVPFGSSGNTIYF. Written as DNA, the CDR3 is TGCGCCAGCAGCTTGGTTCCCTTCGGGAGCTCTGGAAACACCATATATTTT. V usage is TRBV5-1 and J usage is TRBJ1-3; D is unresolved. The CDR3 spans 17 residues. The V gene lost 0 bases and the J gene lost 0 bases, with 13 bases spanning the gap. CDR1 SGHRS and CDR2 YFSETQ come from the germline V gene.